This TCR beta chain was documented in a study of T cell responses to AZD1222 COVID-19 vaccine. Study-wide results and limits: In all cases, repertoires were sampled only after the peak T cell response. Mapped onto spike, vaccine-associated CD4 TCRs spanned it and were dominant at 160-218 and 743-854. Donors were largely white British and mainly female; clonal diversity was possibly underestimated. Nearly half of spike-specific TCRs reportedly go after variant regions that carry no mutations.

Clones were sequenced by immunoSEQ multiplex PCR, and TCRdb holds only the in-frame ones, with some missing. The table lists 150,000 to 190,000 clones, about 87% of them singletons, with over 8% in the top ten. CDR1 SGHNT and CDR2 YYREEE come from the germline V gene (reference sequence). Trimming took off 4 bases at V and 8 bases at J, with 21 bases between the two ends. The CDR3 length is 16 residues. For this clone: What it binds is not known.

The source is an adult who received the AZD1222 COVID-19 vaccine. Sequencing was performed on peripheral blood, taken 28 days after the second AZD1222 dose. V and J are TRBV5-4 and TRBJ1-4; no definite D call. The CDR3 coding sequence is TGTGCCAGCAGCCAAAAAACAGAACGGTCCCAAGAAAAACTGTTTTTT. The encoded protein is CASSQKTERSQEKLFF.